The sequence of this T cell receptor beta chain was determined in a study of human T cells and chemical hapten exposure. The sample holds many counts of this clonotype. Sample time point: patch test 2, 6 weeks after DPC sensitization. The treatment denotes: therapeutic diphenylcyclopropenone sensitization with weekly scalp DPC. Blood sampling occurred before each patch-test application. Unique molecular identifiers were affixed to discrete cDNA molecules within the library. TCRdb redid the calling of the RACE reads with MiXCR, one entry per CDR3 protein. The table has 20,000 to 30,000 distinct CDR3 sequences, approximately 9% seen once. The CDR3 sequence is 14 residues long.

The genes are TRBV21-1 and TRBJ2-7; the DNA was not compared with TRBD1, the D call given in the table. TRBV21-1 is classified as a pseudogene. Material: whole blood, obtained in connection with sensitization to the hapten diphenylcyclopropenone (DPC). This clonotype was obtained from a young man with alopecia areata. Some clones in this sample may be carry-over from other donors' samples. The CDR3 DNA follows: TGTGCCAGCAGCAAACTGGGGGGCCAGTTCGAGCAGTACTTC. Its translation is CASSKLGGQFEQYF.